The next 27 T cell receptor beta chains were all read from a single sample in a study of CD8 T cells in ankylosing spondylitis. TCRdb reprocessed the 5' RACE reads via MiXCR and lists one record per CDR3 protein. The data contain 250,000 to 400,000 distinct CDR3 sequences, around a tenth of them singletons. The sample comprised blood, either unsorted or a sorted T cell fraction (not recorded which). These receptors all stem from a female donor with ankylosing spondylitis or in good health (not recorded which).

This clonotype occurred many times. This sequence joins TRBV5-1 and TRBJ2-7; D is perhaps TRBD1 (6 bases). The V end was cut by 0 bases, the J end by 2 bases, with 12 bases between. The CDR3 runs to 15 residues. Germline lookup yields CDR1 SGHRS and CDR2 YFSETQ. For the CDR3, the DNA is TGCGCCAGCAGCTTGGTGGACAGAGAGACCTACGAGCAGTACTTC. Amino acids: CASSLVDRETYEQYF.

This chain links TRBV27 with TRBJ2-3; TRBD2 matches at 10 bases. This CDR3 contains 13 residues. The ends lost 6 bases at V and 6 bases at J; junction bases unmatched: 3. Germline V gene data show CDR1 as MNHEY and CDR2 as SMNVEV (reference sequence). The DNA of the CDR3 is TGTGCCAGCAGACCAGCGGGAGGGGATACGCAGTATTTT. As protein: CASRPAGGDTQYF.

This clonotype was counted ten times or more. This chain connects TRBV12-3 or TRBV12-4 to TRBJ1-3, with D maybe TRBD1 (5 bases). Trimming shortened V by 3 bases and J by 0 bases, and 27 bases separated the two germline ends. This CDR3 has 21 amino acids. The CDR3 region is CASSFDLGAWGGGRSGNTIYF. CDR3 DNA: TGTGCCAGCAGTTTTGATTTAGGGGCGTGGGGAGGCGGACGCTCTGGAAACACCATATATTTT.

This clonotype was picked up many times. V and J are TRBV6-2 or TRBV6-3 and TRBJ2-1; D call uncertain. Germline assignment: CDR1 MNHEY and CDR2 SVGEGT. The CDR3 extends over 13 amino acids. V lost 6 bases, J lost 0 bases, and 6 bases lay in between. For the CDR3, the DNA is TGTGCCAGCAGAGCTTACTCCTACAATGAGCAGTTCTTC. Translation gives CASRAYSYNEQFF.

This clonotype came up a few times. This rearrangement joins TRBV5-1 to TRBJ2-6, with a tentative D call TRBD1 (5 bases). The germline V and J ends were trimmed by 2 bases and 4 bases, with 13 bases remaining between them. Per the germline V gene, CDR1 is SGHRS and CDR2 is YFSETQ. The CDR3 runs 16 residues. CDR3 in amino acids: CASSLPPGSGANVLTF. The CDR3 DNA is TGCGCCAGCAGCTTACCTCCAGGGTCCGGGGCCAACGTCCTGACTTTC.

Ten or more counts support this clonotype. The J gene is TRBJ1-5, the V gene TRBV5-6, with 11 bases fitting TRBD1. This CDR3 has 14 residues. Looked up from germline, CDR1 is SGHDT and CDR2 is YYEEEE. V trimming: 4 bases; J trimming: 7 bases; junction bases outside the gene matches: 4. The CDR3, as DNA: TGTGCCAGCAGCCGGACAGGGGGCGAACAGCCCCAGCATTTT. Protein product: CASSRTGGEQPQHF.

The V gene is TRBV7-8, the J gene TRBJ2-7, with a weak D call TRBD1 (5 bases). Germline V gives CDR1 SGHVS, CDR2 FQNEAQ. The V end was cut by 1 base, the J end by 3 bases, with 13 bases between. The CDR3 has 15 residues. CDR3 nucleotide sequence: TGTGCCAGCAGCTTAGAAGACAGCCAATTCTACGAGCAGTACTTC. This gives the protein CASSLEDSQFYEQYF.

The genes are TRBV18 and TRBJ2-5; D is unclear. Germline CDR1 is KGHSH and CDR2 is LQKENI. The ends were cut back, 0 bases at V and 4 bases at J, with 6 bases in the middle. The length of the CDR3 is 13 residues. This CDR3 reads CASSPPTGETQYF. For the CDR3, the DNA is TGTGCCAGCTCACCACCTACGGGAGAGACCCAGTACTTC.

Comment on this clonotype: This may arise from a read error, as a much more abundant clone is one base away. This chain connects TRBV27 to TRBJ1-1; D not resolved. The V and J ends lost 5 bases and 4 bases respectively, with 11 bases between them. This CDR3 has 13 amino acids. Germline V CDR1 and CDR2: MNHEY, SMNVEV (reference sequence). The CDR3 nucleotides are TGTGCCAGCAGTGGAGGGATGGTCACTGAAGCTTTCTTT. This codes for CASSGGMVTEAFF.

The chain joins TRBV5-1 to TRBJ1-1; 8 positions match TRBD1. CDR3 size: 15 residues. Germline lookup yields CDR1 SGHRS and CDR2 YFSETQ. J gave up 0 bases and V 6 bases, and 7 bases lay outside the gene matches. As DNA, the CDR3 is TGCGCCAGCACATATACGGGACAGGTGAACACTGAAGCTTTCTTT. As protein: CASTYTGQVNTEAFF.

The sample holds many counts of this clonotype. V gene TRBV6-1 combines with J gene TRBJ1-6, with a weak D call TRBD1 (5 bases). Germline CDR1 and CDR2: MNHNS and SASEGT. This CDR3 has 18 residues. V was cut by 5 bases and J by 0 bases, with 17 bases left in between. The DNA of the CDR3 is TGTGCCAGCAGTCTGAGGGACGGCCGGAGCTCCTATAATTCACCCCTCCACTTT. It specifies CASSLRDGRSSYNSPLHF.

In this sample, this clonotype turned up a few times. V and J are TRBV20-1 and TRBJ1-1, with D possibly being TRBD1 (5 bases). Deletions cut 2 bases from V and 1 base from J, with 11 bases between. The germline V gene encodes CDR1 DFQATT and CDR2 SNEGSKA (reference sequence). This CDR3 comprises 14 residues. CDR3: CSARRDSANTEAFF. The CDR3 DNA reads as TGCAGTGCTAGAAGGGACTCAGCGAACACTGAAGCTTTCTTT.

V and J are TRBV20-1 and TRBJ1-1; possibly TRBD1 for D (5 bases). Between the trimmed V and J ends, which lost 2 bases and 2 bases, there was a span of 12 bases. The CDR3 extends over 14 amino acids. Germline V gene data show CDR1 as DFQATT and CDR2 as SNEGSKA (reference sequence). The CDR3 region is CSARPGPVNTEAFF. DNA of the CDR3: TGCAGTGCTAGACCGGGACCTGTTAACACTGAAGCTTTCTTT.

The V call is TRBV20-1, the J call TRBJ1-1; tentatively, D is TRBD1 (6 bases). Germline values: CDR1 DFQATT, CDR2 SNEGSKA (reference sequence). The CDR3 has 12 amino acids. The V and J ends lost 5 bases and 5 bases respectively, with 12 bases between them. As DNA, the CDR3 is TGCAGTGCTGGCCCAGGGGATACTGAAGCTTTCTTT. Translating gives CSAGPGDTEAFF.

Of note for this clonotype: A read error is possible here, since a much larger clone lies one base away. The chain uses TRBV20-1 and TRBJ2-3, with 12 bases identical to TRBD2. The CDR3 length is 15 residues. CDR1 and CDR2 (germline): DFQATT, SNEGSKA (reference sequence). CDR3 in amino acids: CGADRLAGVSDTQYF. CDR3 in DNA: TGCGGTGCTGATCGACTAGCGGGAGTCTCAGATACGCAGTATTTT.

This clonotype has ten or more counts. The rearrangement links TRBV7-8 to TRBJ2-2, with a possible D match to TRBD2 (6 bases). CDR1 SGHVS and CDR2 FQNEAQ come from the germline V gene. The CDR3 loop spans 17 amino acids. The V end was cut by 5 bases, the J end by 0 bases, with 16 bases between. CDR3 nucleotide sequence: TGTGCCAGCAGCCCGCTTCTGACGGGGGCGAACACCGGGGAGCTGTTTTTT. Residues: CASSPLLTGANTGELFF.

This clonotype was observed at least ten times. The chain recombines TRBV20-1 with TRBJ2-1, with D possibly being TRBD2 (5 bases). Trimming left V 0 bases short and J 15 bases short, with 24 bases between. The CDR3 has 15 residues. CDR1 DFQATT and CDR2 SNEGSKA come from the germline V gene (reference sequence). CDR3 nucleotides: TGCAGTGCTAGAGATTCCGGGGTTGGCTCACGCGGAACGTTCTTC. Translating gives CSARDSGVGSRGTFF.

V usage is TRBV7-2 and J usage is TRBJ2-3; D is perhaps TRBD1 (5 bases). The CDR3 has 15 amino acids. Germline CDR1 SGHTA, CDR2 FQGNSA. Trimming removed 1 base at V and 6 bases at J, with 14 bases between. The DNA for the CDR3 is TGTGCCAGCAGCTTAGTTGGCAGGGCGTGGGATACGCAGTATTTT. Translating it yields CASSLVGRAWDTQYF.

This clonotype was recorded at least ten times. This chain joins TRBV14 and TRBJ2-1; 7 bases fit TRBD1. The V segment lost 1 base and the J segment 5 bases; nucleotides outside the gene matches: 8. The germline V gene has CDR1 SGHDN and CDR2 FVKESK. The CDR3 is 16 residues long. CDR3 protein: CASSQGLRDRNNEQFF. Here the CDR3 DNA reads TGTGCCAGCAGCCAAGGTCTCCGGGACAGAAACAATGAGCAGTTCTTC.

A few counts support this clonotype. The chain combines TRBV5-1 with TRBJ2-7; 8 bases match TRBD1. CDR3 length: 14 residues. The germline CDR1 and CDR2 sequences are SGHRS and YFSETQ. The V and J ends lost 0 bases and 5 bases, in that order; junction bases with no gene match: 4. Here the CDR3 reads CASSLVPDRDEQYF. DNA of the CDR3: TGCGCCAGCAGCTTGGTCCCGGACAGGGACGAGCAGTACTTC.

Only a few counts were recorded for this clonotype. The chain has TRBV11-2 and TRBJ2-3; TRBD2 matches at 12 bases. The CDR3 is 16 amino acids. CDR1 and CDR2 (germline): SGHAT, FQNNGV. The V segment lost 4 bases and the J segment 4 bases; nucleotides outside the gene matches: 6. Here the CDR3 reads CASSSLAGGPADTQYF. CDR3 DNA: TGTGCCAGCAGCTCCCTAGCGGGAGGGCCCGCAGATACGCAGTATTTT.

This clonotype has ten or more counts. The rearrangement uses TRBV5-1 and TRBJ1-2; TRBD1 agrees at 8 bases. The CDR3 has 14 residues. CDR1 is SGHRS and CDR2 is YFSETQ in the germline V gene. The trim removed 0 bases at V and 6 bases at J, leaving 4 bases unmatched. As DNA, the CDR3 is TGCGCCAGCAGCTTGGCCGACAGGGGTGATGGCTACACCTTC. This sequence encodes CASSLADRGDGYTF.

The rearrangement joins TRBV6-2 or TRBV6-3 to TRBJ2-5, with D maybe TRBD2 (7 bases). CDR1 MNHEY and CDR2 SVGEGT come from the germline V gene. V was clipped by 2 bases and J by 5 bases, with 24 bases between them. This CDR3 spans 18 amino acids. The CDR3 bases are TGTGCCAGCAGTTACGACCTAACTCTGCACGGGGGGCGGGAGACCCAGTACTTC. Protein product: CASSYDLTLHGGRETQYF.

This clonotype was seen ten or more times. Compared with germline, one end of the junction differs, possibly owing to a read error. The J gene is TRBJ2-1, the V gene TRBV7-7; the D call may be TRBD1 or TRBD2 (5 bases each). The CDR3 covers 14 residues. Germline CDR1 SSHAT, CDR2 FNYEAQ (reference sequence). CDR3 sequence reads: CASSLALGDNEQFF. CDR3 DNA: TGTGCTAGCAGCTTAGCGCTGGGGGACAATGAGCAGTTCTTC. Full variable domain (rest looked up from reference TRBV7-7 and TRBJ2-1): GAGVSQSPRYKVTKRGQDVTLRCDPISSHATLYWYQQALGQGPEFLTYFNYEAQPDKSGLPSDRFSAERPEGSISTLTIQRTEQRDSAMYRCASSLALGDNEQFFGPGTRLTVL.

At least ten counts were recorded for this clonotype. The genes are TRBV5-1 and TRBJ2-7; tentatively, D is TRBD1 (6 bases). The germline V gene has CDR1 SGHRS and CDR2 YFSETQ. The CDR3 runs 15 residues. The V and J ends lost 2 bases and 6 bases respectively, with 18 bases between them. The CDR3 protein is CASSFKQGQGGEQYF. The CDR3 nucleotides read TGCGCCAGCAGCTTCAAACAGGGACAAGGCGGCGAGCAGTACTTC.

The chain uses TRBV19 and TRBJ2-7; unclear D gene. Germline lookup yields CDR1 LNHDA and CDR2 SQIVND (reference sequence). V was pared by 9 bases and J by 4 bases, with 22 bases between. The CDR3 runs to 15 residues. CDR3 DNA: TGTGCCAGCAAGGCTGTGGACCGACCCCCTTACGAGCAGTACTTC. Translation: CASKAVDRPPYEQYF.

The chain joins TRBV20-1 to TRBJ2-7; D is uncertain. The CDR3 is made up of 12 amino acids. Trimming removed 3 bases from V and 3 bases from J, with 9 bases in between. CDR1 is DFQATT and CDR2 is SNEGSKA in the germline V gene (reference sequence). The CDR3 reads CSASPAGYEQYF. In nucleotides, the CDR3 is TGCAGTGCTAGCCCGGCCGGCTACGAGCAGTACTTC.